The text below deals with one TCR beta chain. Its matching antigen is unknown. This CDR3 is 12 amino acids long. Trimming removed 5 bases at V and 8 bases at J, with 12 bases between. Germline V gene lookup returns CDR1 MNHEY and CDR2 SVGAGI. Researchers ran the PCR with 60 Vbeta and 13 Jbeta primers. Generated by immunoSEQ multiplex PCR, the TCRdb table keeps only in-frame clones and is missing some. The table records 85,000 to 100,000 clones, roughly three quarters of them present only once. The record originates from a study of cytomegalovirus exposure and HLA in healthy donors. Points from the study as a whole: Researchers reported from a later analysis that most CMV-associated TCR beta chains appeared HLA-restricted.

The J gene is TRBJ1-2, the V gene TRBV6-5; TRBD1 is a possible D gene (5 bases). This clonotype originated in a male donor in good health and CMV-seropositive. Source material: PBMCs. CDR3 loop: CASSGQGMGYTF. The CDR3 DNA sequence: TGTGCCAGCAGTGGTCAGGGTATGGGCTACACCTTC.